What follows are 3 T cell receptor beta chains derived from one specimen sequenced in a study of CD8+ T cells in alopecia areata. The authors extracted RNA and reverse transcribed it into cDNA as the sequencing template. Clones were read by immunoSEQ multiplex PCR, and TCRdb kept only the in-frame ones, dropping some. The sample contains 150,000 to 200,000 clones, just over 65% of which appear only once. Sequenced material: CD8+ T cells sorted from blood, taken at week 0. The receptors come from a human donor with alopecia areata.

This clone showed up just a few times. The V and J genes are TRBV30 and TRBJ1-1, with D possibly being TRBD1 (5 bases). The CDR3 is 13 residues long. V lost 0 bases to trimming and J lost 3 bases, with 8 bases between them. CDR1 is GTSNPN, CDR2 SVGIG, per germline (reference sequence). Here the CDR3 DNA reads TGTGCCTGGAGTGTTCGGGGGGACACTGAAGCTTTCTTT. This codes for CAWSVRGDTEAFF.

The CDR3 is CASSPGGLTGELFF. In nucleotides, the CDR3 is TGTGCCAGCAGCCCCGGGGGGCTCACCGGGGAGCTGTTTTTT. The chain employs TRBV27 and TRBJ2-2, with a tentative D call TRBD2 (7 bases). The CDR3 runs 14 residues. The V end lost 6 bases, the J end lost 4 bases, and 12 bases lay between the germline ends. Germline CDR1 reads MNHEY; CDR2 reads SMNVEV (reference sequence).

Remarks on this clone: Additional DNA sequences in this sample encode the identical CDR3. The genes are TRBV29-1 and TRBJ1-2, with TRBD1 as a possible D gene (5 bases). CDR1 is SQVTM and CDR2 is ANQGSEA in the germline V gene. CDR3 length: 12 residues. Trimming took off 1 base at V and 4 bases at J, with 7 bases between the two ends. CDR3 bases: TGCAGCGTTGAAGGGGGCAGCTATGGCTACACCTTC. Amino acids: CSVEGGSYGYTF.